The entry below describes one TCR beta chain. Its cognate antigen is unknown. The table came from immunoSEQ multiplex PCR; TCRdb's copy has only in-frame clones and leaves some out. The sample shows roughly 51,000 clones, around 85% of them seen only once. The data originate from a study of T cell responses to AZD1222 COVID-19 vaccine. Findings of the study overall: Just 5 or 6 AZD1222 recipients tested seropositive at baseline. Regions left unmutated in variants are reportedly the target of nearly half of spike-specific TCRs. White British donors predominated, females outnumbered males, and clonal diversity was possibly underestimated.

V dropped 6 bases and J dropped 6; count of bases not matched to a gene: 9. CDR1 and CDR2 (germline): MNHEY, SVGAGI. The CDR3 is 15 amino acids. V is TRBV6-5 and J is TRBJ1-3, with 9 nucleotides matching TRBD1. This receptor was obtained from an adult who received the AZD1222 COVID-19 vaccine. The source material was peripheral blood, sampled 28 days after the second AZD1222 dose. Here the CDR3 DNA reads TGTGCCAGCAGACGCCCGGGACAGGGTGAAAACACCATATATTTT. As protein: CASRRPGQGENTIYF.